The T cell receptor (beta chain) under discussion was sequenced for a study of T cell responses to AZD1222 COVID-19 vaccine. Findings and limits, study-wide: Breadth and depth of Spike-specific TCRs rose after two AZD1222 doses. Repertoire sampling occurred only after the peak T cell response.

Comments on this clone: Antigen: not known.

Libraries were prepared by immunoSEQ multiplex PCR; TCRdb keeps only in-frame clonotypes and omits some of them. The top ten hold around 27% of the sample, which has approximately 130,000 clones, approximately 82% seen once. Trimming removed 8 bases at V and 7 bases at J, with 15 bases between. This CDR3 region has 14 residues. CDR1 is ENHRY, CDR2 SYGVKD, per germline. The V gene is TRBV10-3, the J gene TRBJ1-6, with D tentatively TRBD1 (6 bases). The sequence was collected from an adult who received the AZD1222 COVID-19 vaccine. Specimen: peripheral blood, collected 28 days after the second AZD1222 dose. As DNA, the CDR3 is TGTGCCATCGGGGGGGCGGGAACAAATTCACCCCTCCACTTT. Residues: CAIGGAGTNSPLHF.